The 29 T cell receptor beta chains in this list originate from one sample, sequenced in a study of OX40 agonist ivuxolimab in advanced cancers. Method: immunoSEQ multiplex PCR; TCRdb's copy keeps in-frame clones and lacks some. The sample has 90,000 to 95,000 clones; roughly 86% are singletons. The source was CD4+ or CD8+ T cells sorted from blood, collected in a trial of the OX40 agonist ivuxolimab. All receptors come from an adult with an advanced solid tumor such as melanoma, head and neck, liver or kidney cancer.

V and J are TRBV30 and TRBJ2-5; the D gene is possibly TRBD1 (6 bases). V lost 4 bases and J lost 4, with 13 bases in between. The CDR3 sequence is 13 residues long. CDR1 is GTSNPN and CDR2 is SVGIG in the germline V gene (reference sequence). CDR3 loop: CAWNRVGLETQYF. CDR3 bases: TGTGCCTGGAACAGGGTGGGCCTAGAGACCCAGTACTTC.

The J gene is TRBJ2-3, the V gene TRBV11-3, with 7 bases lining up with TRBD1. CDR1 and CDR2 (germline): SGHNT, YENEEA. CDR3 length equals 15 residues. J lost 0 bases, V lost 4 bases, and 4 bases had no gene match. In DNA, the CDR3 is TGTGCCAGCAGCTCCGGGACAGCTAGCACAGATACGCAGTATTTT. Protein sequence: CASSSGTASTDTQYF. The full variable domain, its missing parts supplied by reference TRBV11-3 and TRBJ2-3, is EAGVVQSPRYKIIEKKQPVAFWCNPISGHNTLYWYLQNLGQGPELLIRYENEEAVDDSQLPKDRFSAERLKGVDSTLKIQPAELGDSAVYLCASSSGTASTDTQYFGPGTRLTVL.

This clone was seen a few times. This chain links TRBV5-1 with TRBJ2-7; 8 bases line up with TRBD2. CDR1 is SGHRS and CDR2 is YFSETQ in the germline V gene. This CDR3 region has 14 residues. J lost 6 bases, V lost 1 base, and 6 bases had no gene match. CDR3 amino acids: CASSLSGGPSEQYV. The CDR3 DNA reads TGCGCCAGCAGCTTGTCGGGAGGGCCTTCCGAGCAGTACGTC.

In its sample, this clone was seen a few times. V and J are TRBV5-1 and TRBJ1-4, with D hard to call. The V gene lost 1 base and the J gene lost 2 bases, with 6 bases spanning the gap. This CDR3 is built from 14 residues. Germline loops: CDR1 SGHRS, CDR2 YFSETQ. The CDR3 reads CASSLWGTNEKLFF. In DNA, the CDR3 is TGCGCCAGCAGCTTGTGGGGTACTAATGAAAAACTGTTTTTT.

The CDR3 loop is CASSVVAVLSSYTF. The CDR3 DNA reads TGTGCCAGCAGTGTGGTGGCAGTCCTCTCCAGCTACACCTTC. The chain has TRBV2 and TRBJ1-2; D remains ambiguous. The V and J ends lost 4 bases and 9 bases respectively, with 18 bases between them. The CDR3 extends over 14 amino acids. Germline CDR1 and CDR2: SNHLY and FYNNEI.

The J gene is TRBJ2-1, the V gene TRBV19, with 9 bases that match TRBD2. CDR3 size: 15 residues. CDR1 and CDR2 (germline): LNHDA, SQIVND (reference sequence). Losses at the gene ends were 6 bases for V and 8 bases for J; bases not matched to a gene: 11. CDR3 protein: CASRSQIAGAYEQFF. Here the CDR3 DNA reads TGTGCCAGTAGGTCCCAGATAGCGGGAGCTTATGAGCAGTTCTTC. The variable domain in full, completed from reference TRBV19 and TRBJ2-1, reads DGGITQSPKYLFRKEGQNVTLSCEQNLNHDAMYWYRQDPGQGLRLIYYSQIVNDFQKGDIAEGYSVSREKKESFPLTVTSAQKNPTAFYLCASRSQIAGAYEQFFGPGTRLTVL.

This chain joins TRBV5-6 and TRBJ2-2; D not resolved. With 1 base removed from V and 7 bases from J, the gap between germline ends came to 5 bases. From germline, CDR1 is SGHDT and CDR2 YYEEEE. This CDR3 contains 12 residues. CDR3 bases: TGTGCCAGCAGCTTGTGGAACGGGGAGCTGTTTTTT. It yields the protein CASSLWNGELFF.

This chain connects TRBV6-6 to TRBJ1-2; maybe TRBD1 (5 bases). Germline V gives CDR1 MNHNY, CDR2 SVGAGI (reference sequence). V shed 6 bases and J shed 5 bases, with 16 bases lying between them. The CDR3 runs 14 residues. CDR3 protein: CASSPRAGWYGYTF. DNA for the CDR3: TGTGCCAGCAGCCCCCGAGCAGGGTGGTATGGCTACACCTTC.

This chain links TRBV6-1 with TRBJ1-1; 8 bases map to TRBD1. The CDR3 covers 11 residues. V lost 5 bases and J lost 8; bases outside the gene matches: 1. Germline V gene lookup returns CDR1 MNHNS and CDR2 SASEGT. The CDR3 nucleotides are TGTGCCAGCAGTCGACAGGGGGAAGCTTTCTTT. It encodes CASSRQGEAFF.

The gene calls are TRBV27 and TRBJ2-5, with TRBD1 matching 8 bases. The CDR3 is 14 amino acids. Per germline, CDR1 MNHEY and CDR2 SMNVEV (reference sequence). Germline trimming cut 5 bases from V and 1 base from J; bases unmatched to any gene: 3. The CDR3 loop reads CASSGGQAQETQYF. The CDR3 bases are TGTGCCAGCAGTGGGGGACAGGCCCAAGAGACCCAGTACTTC.

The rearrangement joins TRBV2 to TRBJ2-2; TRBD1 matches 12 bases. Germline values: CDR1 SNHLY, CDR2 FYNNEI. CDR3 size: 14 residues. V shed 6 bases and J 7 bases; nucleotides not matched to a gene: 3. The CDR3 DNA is TGTGCCAGCAGCGGGACAGGGGGCAACGGGGAGCTGTTTTTT. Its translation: CASSGTGGNGELFF. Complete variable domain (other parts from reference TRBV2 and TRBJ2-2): EPEVTQTPSHQVTQMGQEVILRCVPISNHLYFYWYRQILGQKVEFLVSFYNNEISEKSEIFDDQFSVERPDGSNFTLKIRSTKLEDSAMYFCASSGTGGNGELFFGEGSRLTVL.

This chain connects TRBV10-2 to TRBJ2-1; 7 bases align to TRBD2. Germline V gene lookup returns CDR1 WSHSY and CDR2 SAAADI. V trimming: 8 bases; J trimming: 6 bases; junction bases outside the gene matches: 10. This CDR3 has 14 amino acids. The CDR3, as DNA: TGCGCCAGCGGGGAGGGGCGGGACCGCAATGAGCAGTTCTTC. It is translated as CASGEGRDRNEQFF.

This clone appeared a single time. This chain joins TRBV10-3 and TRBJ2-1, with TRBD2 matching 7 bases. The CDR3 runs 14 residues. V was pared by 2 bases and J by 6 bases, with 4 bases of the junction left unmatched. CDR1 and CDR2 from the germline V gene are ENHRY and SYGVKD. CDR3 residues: CAISEMGEGNEQFF. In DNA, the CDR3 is TGTGCCATCAGTGAGATGGGGGAGGGCAATGAGCAGTTCTTC.

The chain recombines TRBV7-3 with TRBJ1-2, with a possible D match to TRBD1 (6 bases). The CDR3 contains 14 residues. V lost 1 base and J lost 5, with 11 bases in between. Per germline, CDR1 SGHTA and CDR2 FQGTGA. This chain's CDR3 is CASSLNPGAYGYTF. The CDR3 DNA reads TGTGCCAGCAGCTTAAACCCAGGGGCGTATGGCTACACCTTC.

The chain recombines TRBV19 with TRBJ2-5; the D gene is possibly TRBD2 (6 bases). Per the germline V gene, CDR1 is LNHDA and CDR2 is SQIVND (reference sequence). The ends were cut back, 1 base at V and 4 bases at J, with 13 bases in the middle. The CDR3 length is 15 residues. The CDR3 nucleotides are TGTGCCAGTAGTATAGTCTCGGGGGACGGAGAGACCCAGTACTTC. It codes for CASSIVSGDGETQYF.

This chain's CDR3 is CATSGDTRGFEAFF. The DNA for the CDR3 is TGTGCCACCAGCGGGGATACTCGGGGGTTTGAAGCTTTCTTT. The rearrangement joins TRBV15 to TRBJ1-1, with D perhaps TRBD1 (5 bases). Germline V gives CDR1 LNHNV, CDR2 YYDKDF (reference sequence). Trimming stripped 5 bases from V and 7 bases from J, with 17 bases between. This CDR3 has 14 residues.

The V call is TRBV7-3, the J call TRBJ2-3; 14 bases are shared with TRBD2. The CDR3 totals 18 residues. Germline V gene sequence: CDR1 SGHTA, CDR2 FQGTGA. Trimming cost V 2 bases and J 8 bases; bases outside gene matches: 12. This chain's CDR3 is CASSLEVGTSGRTSTQYF. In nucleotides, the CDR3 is TGTGCCAGCAGCTTAGAGGTTGGGACTAGCGGGAGAACAAGTACGCAGTATTTT. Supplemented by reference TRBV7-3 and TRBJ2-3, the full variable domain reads GAGVSQTPSNKVTEKGKYVELRCDPISGHTALYWYRQSLGQGPEFLIYFQGTGAADDSGLPNDRFFAVRPEGSVSTLKIQRTERGDSAVYLCASSLEVGTSGRTSTQYFGPGTRLTVL.

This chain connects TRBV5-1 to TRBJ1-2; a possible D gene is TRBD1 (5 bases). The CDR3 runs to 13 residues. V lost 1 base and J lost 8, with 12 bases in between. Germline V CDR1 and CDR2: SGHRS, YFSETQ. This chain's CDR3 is CASSLLPRQGYTF. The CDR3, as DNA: TGCGCCAGCAGCTTGCTGCCCCGACAGGGCTACACCTTC.

The CDR3 reads CAISETSGEETQYF. The CDR3 DNA reads TGTGCCATCAGTGAGACTAGCGGTGAAGAGACCCAGTACTTC. The chain has TRBV10-3 and TRBJ2-5; TRBD2 aligns across 8 bases. V shed 2 bases, J shed 3 bases, and the junction held 2 bases outside the gene matches. This CDR3 has 14 amino acids. Germline V gene lookup returns CDR1 ENHRY and CDR2 SYGVKD.

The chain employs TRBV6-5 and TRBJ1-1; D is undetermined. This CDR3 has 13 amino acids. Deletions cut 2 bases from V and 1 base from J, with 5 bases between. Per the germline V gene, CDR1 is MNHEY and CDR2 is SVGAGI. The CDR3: CASSYNGNTEAFF. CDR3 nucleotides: TGTGCCAGCAGTTACAACGGGAACACTGAAGCTTTCTTT.

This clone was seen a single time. The CDR3 sequence: CASSPRVNEQFF. The CDR3 DNA reads TGTGCCAGCAGTCCCAGGGTCAATGAGCAGTTCTTC. The chain joins TRBV28 to TRBJ2-1; D perhaps matches TRBD1 (5 bases). Germline V gene data show CDR1 as MDHEN and CDR2 as SYDVKM. This CDR3 comprises 12 residues. Trimming left V 5 bases short and J 6 bases short, with 8 bases between.

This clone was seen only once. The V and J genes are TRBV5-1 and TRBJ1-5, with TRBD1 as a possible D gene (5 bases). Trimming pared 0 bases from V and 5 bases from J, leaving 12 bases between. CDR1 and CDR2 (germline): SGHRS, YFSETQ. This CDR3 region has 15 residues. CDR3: CASSLDDSVDQPQHF. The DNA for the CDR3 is TGCGCCAGCAGCTTGGATGACAGTGTCGATCAGCCCCAGCATTTT. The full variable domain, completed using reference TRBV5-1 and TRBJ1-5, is KAGVTQTPRYLIKTRGQQVTLSCSPISGHRSVSWYQQTPGQGLQFLFEYFSETQRNKGNFPGRFSGRQFSNSRSEMNVSTLELGDSALYLCASSLDDSVDQPQHFGDGTRLSIL.

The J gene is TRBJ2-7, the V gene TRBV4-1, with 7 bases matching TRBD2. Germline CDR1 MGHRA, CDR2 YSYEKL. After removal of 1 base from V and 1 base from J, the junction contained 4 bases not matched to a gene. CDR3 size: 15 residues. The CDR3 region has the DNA TGCGCCAGCAGCCAAGTGGCCGGGAGGTCCTACGAGCAGTACTTC. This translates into CASSQVAGRSYEQYF.

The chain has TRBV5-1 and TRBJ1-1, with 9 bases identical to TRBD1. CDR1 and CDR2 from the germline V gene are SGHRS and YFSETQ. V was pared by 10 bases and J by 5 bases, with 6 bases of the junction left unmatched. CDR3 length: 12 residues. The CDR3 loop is CASGTGPTEAFF. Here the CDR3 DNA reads TGCGCCTCCGGGACAGGGCCTACTGAAGCTTTCTTT.

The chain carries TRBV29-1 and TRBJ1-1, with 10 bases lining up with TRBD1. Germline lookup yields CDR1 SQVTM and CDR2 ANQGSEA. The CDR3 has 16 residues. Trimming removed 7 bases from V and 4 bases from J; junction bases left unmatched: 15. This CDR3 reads CSGGTGETFRPTEAFF. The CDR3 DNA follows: TGCAGCGGGGGGACAGGGGAGACGTTCCGGCCCACTGAAGCTTTCTTT. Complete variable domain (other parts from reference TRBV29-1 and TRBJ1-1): SAVISQKPSRDICQRGTSLTIQCQVDSQVTMMFWYRQQPGQSLTLIATANQGSEATYESGFVIDKFPISRPNLTFSTLTVSNMSPEDSSIYLCSGGTGETFRPTEAFFGQGTRLTVV.

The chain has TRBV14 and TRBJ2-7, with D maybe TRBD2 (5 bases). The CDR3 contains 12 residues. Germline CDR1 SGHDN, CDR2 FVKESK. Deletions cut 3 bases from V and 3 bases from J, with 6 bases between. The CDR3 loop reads CASSHGLYEQYF. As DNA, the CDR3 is TGTGCCAGCAGCCACGGACTCTACGAGCAGTACTTC. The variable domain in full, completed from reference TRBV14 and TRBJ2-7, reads EAGVTQFPSHSVIEKGQTVTLRCDPISGHDNLYWYRRVMGKEIKFLLHFVKESKQDESGMPNNRFLAERTGGTYSTLKVQPAELEDSGVYFCASSHGLYEQYFGPGTRLTVT.

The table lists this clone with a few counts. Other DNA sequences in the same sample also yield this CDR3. The CDR3 region has the DNA TGTGCCAGCAGTGAAGCAGGCTATGGCTACACCTTC. Amino acid sequence: CASSEAGYGYTF. V gene TRBV6-1 combines with J gene TRBJ1-2, with D unclear. The CDR3 consists of 12 residues. V gave up 0 bases and J gave up 4 bases, with 3 bases separating them. Germline V CDR1 and CDR2: MNHNS, SASEGT.

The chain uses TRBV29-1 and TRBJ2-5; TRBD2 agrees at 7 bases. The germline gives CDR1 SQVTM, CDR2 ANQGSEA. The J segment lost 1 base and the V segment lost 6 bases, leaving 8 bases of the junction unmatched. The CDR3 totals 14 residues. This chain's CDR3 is CSVDVAGLQETQYF. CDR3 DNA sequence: TGCAGCGTAGACGTAGCGGGCCTCCAAGAGACCCAGTACTTC.

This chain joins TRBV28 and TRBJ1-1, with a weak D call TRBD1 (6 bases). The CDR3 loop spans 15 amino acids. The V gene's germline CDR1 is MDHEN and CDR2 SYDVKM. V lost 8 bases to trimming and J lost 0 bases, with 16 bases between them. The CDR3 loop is CASGLTGNLNTEAFF. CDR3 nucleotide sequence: TGTGCCAGCGGACTTACAGGGAACCTGAACACTGAAGCTTTCTTT.